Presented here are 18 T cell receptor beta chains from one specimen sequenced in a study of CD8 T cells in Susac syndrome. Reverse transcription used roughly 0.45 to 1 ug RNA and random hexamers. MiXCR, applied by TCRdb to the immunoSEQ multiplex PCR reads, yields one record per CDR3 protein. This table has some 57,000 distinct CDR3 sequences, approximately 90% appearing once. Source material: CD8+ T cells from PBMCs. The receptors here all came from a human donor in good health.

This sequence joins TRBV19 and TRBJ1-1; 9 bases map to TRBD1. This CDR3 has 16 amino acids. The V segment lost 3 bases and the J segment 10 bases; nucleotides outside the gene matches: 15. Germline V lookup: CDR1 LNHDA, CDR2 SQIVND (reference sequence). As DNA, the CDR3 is TGTGCCAGTAGTATCGTCGTCGGGACAGGGCTTCGGGGAGCTTTCTTT. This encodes CASSIVVGTGLRGAFF.

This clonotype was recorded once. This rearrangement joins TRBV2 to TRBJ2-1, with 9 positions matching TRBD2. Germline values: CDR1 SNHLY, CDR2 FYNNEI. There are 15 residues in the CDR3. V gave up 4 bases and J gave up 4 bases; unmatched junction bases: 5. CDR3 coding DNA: TGTGCCAGCAGTGGTATAACTAGCGGGTACAATGAGCAGTTCTTC. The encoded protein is CASSGITSGYNEQFF.

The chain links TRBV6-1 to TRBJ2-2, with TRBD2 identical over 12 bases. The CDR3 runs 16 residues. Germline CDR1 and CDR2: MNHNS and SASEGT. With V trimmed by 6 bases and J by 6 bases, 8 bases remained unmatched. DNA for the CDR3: TGTGCCAGCAGCCCTGGACTAGCGGGGATCTCCGGGGAGCTGTTTTTT. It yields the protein CASSPGLAGISGELFF.

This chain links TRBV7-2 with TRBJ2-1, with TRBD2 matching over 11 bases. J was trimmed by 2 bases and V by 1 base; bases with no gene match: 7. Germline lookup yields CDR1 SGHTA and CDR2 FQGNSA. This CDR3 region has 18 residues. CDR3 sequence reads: CASSLDPPTSGTYNEQFF. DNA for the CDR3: TGTGCCAGCAGCTTAGACCCCCCGACTAGCGGGACCTACAATGAGCAGTTCTTC.

The CDR3 loop is CASSGATSPGGNYAFF. CDR3 nucleotides: TGTGCCAGCAGCGGGGCCACATCACCTGGGGGAAATTATGCTTTCTTT. V usage is TRBV5-4 and J usage is TRBJ1-1; TRBD1 might be the D (5 bases). The CDR3 has 16 residues. V lost 4 bases, J lost 11 bases, and 27 bases lay in between. Germline V gene lookup returns CDR1 SGHNT and CDR2 YYREEE (reference sequence). The whole variable domain, filled in from reference TRBV5-4 and TRBJ1-1, reads ETGVTQSPTHLIKTRGQQVTLRCSSQSGHNTVSWYQQALGQGPQFIFQYYREEENGRGNFPPRFSGLQFPNYSSELNVNALELDDSALYLCASSGATSPGGNYAFFGQGTRLTVV.

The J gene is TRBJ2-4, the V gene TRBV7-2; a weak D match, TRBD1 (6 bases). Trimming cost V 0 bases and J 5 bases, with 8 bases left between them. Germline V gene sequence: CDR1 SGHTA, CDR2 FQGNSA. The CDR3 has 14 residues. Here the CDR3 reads CASSLARGENIQYF. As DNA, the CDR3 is TGTGCCAGCAGCTTAGCCAGGGGCGAAAACATTCAGTACTTC.

For the CDR3, the DNA is TGTGCCAGCAGCCAACCAGGGGGGACAGGGGGTTACGAGCAGTACTTC. It codes for CASSQPGGTGGYEQYF. The chain recombines TRBV4-2 with TRBJ2-7; 11 bases match TRBD1. There are 16 residues in the CDR3. V lost 2 bases and J lost 4; bases outside the gene matches: 7. Looked up from germline, CDR1 is LGHNA and CDR2 is YNFKEQ.

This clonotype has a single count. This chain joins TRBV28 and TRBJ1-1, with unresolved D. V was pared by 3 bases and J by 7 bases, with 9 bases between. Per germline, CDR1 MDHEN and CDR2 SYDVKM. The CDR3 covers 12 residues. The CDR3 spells CASSFSANEAFF. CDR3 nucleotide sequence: TGTGCCAGCAGTTTTTCCGCGAATGAAGCTTTCTTT.

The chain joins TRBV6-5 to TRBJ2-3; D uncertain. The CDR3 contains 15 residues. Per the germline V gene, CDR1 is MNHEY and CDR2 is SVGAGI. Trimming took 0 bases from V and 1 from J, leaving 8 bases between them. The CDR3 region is CASSYSAGGTDTQYF. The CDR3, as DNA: TGTGCCAGCAGTTACTCGGCTGGTGGCACAGATACGCAGTATTTT.

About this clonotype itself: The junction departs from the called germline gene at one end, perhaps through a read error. The CDR3 sequence: CASSSRSLHF. The CDR3 DNA sequence: TGTGCCAGCAGCTCCCGGTCCCTCCACTTC. The V gene is TRBV7-9, the J gene TRBJ1-2, with D uncertain. The CDR3 sequence is 10 residues long. Germline V gives CDR1 SEHNR, CDR2 FQNEAQ (reference sequence).

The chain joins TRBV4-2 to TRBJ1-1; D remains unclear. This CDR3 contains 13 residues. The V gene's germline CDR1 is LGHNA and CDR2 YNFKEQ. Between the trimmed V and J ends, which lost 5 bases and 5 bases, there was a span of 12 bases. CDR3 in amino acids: CASSTPGETEAFF. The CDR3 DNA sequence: TGTGCCAGCAGCACTCCCGGAGAGACTGAAGCTTTCTTT.

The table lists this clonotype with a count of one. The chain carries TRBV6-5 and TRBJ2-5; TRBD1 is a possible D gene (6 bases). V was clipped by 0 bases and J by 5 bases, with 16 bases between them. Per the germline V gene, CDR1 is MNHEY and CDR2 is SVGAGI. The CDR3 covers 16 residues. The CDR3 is CASSYSLAGVRETQYF. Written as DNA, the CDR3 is TGTGCCAGCAGTTACTCGTTGGCAGGGGTGAGGGAGACCCAGTACTTC.

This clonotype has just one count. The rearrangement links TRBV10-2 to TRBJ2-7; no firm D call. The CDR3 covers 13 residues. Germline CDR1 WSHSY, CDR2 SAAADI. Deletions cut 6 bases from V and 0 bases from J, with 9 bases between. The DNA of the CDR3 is TGCGCCAGCAGCCTCAGGAGCTCCTACGAGCAGTACTTC. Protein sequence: CASSLRSSYEQYF.

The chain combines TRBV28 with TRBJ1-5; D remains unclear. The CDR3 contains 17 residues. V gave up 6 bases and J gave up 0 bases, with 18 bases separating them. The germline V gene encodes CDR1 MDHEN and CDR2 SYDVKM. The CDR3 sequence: CASRPSLAADSNQPQHF. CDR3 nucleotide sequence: TGTGCCAGCAGACCCTCCTTGGCGGCAGATAGCAATCAGCCCCAGCATTTT.

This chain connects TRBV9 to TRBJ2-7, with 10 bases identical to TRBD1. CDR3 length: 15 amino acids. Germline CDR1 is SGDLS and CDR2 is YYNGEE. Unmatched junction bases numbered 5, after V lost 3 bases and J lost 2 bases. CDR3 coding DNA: TGTGCCAGCAGCGGACGGGACAGGGGACCCTACGAGCAGTACTTC. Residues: CASSGRDRGPYEQYF.

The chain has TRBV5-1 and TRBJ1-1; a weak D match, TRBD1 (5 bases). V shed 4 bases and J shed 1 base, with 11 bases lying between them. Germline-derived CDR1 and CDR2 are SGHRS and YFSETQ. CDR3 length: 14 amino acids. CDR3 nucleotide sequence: TGCGCCAGCAGCCCTGGGGCAGCGAACACTGAAGCTTTCTTT. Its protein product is CASSPGAANTEAFF.

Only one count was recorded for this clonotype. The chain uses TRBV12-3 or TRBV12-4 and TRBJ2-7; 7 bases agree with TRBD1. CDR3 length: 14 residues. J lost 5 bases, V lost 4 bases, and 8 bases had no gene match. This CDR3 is CASSYKTGSHEQYF. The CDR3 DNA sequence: TGTGCCAGCAGTTACAAGACAGGGAGCCACGAGCAGTACTTC.

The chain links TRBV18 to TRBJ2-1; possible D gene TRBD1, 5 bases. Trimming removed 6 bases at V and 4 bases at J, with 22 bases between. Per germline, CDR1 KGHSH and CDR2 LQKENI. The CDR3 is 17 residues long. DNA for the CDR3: TGTGCCAGCTCTCCTACCCTGACAGAGAAAAGATACAATGAGCAGTTCTTC. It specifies CASSPTLTEKRYNEQFF.